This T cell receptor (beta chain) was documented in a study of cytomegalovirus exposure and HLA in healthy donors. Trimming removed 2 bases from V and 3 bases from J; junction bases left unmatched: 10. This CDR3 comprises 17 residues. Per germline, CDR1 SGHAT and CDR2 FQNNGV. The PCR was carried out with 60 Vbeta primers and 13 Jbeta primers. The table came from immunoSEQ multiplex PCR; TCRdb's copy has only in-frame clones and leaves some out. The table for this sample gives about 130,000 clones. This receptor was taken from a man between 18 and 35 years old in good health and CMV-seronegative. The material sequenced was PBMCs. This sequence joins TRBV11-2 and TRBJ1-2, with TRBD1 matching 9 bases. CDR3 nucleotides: TGTGCCAGCAGCTTAACGAACAGGGGGCGCGTTTACTATGGCTACACCTTC. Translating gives CASSLTNRGRVYYGYTF.